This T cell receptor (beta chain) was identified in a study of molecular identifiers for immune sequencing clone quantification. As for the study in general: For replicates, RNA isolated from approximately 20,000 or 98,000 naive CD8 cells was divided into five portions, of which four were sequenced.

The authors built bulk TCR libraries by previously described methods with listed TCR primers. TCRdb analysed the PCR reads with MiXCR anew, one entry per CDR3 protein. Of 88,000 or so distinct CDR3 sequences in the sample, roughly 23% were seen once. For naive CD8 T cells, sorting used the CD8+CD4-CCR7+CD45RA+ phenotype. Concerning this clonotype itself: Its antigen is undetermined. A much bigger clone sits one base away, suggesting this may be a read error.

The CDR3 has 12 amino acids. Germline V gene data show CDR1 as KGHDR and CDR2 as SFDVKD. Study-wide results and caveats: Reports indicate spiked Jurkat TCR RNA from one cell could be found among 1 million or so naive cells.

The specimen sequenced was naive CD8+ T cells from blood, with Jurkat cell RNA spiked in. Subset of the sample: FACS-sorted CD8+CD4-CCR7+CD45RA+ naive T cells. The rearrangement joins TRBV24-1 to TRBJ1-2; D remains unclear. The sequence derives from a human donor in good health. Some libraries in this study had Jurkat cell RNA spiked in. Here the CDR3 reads CATSEDGDGYIF. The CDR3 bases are TGTGCCACCAGTGAGGACGGAGATGGCTACATCTTC.